This T cell receptor beta chain was recovered during a study of persistence of HIV-infected CD4 T cells. Study-wide background: Donors had been on suppressive ART for a median of 8 years.

The V end lost 6 bases, the J end lost 10 bases, and 12 bases lay between the germline ends. CDR1 and CDR2 (germline): KGHSH, LQKENI. This CDR3 is 11 amino acids long. This was the immunoSEQ version 4 assay in survey mode. Produced via immunoSEQ multiplex PCR; TCRdb's table is partial and in-frame only. Seen here are about 43,000 clones, more than 80% observed once, and the top ten hold 1%. Nonspecific anti-CD3/anti-CD28 bead stimulation represents the broad CD4+ T cell repertoire. Sorting of responding CD4+ T cells relied on upregulated CD40 ligand together with CD69. PBMCs were depleted of CD8+ T cells before stimulation. On this clone itself: Its specificity is unknown.

The source is an adult man with HIV who was CMV-seropositive. This specimen was CD4+ T cells sorted from PBMCs after approximately 20-hour stimulation, taken from a patient who received antiretroviral therapy. The gene calls are TRBV18 and TRBJ1-1; D gene ambiguous. This CDR3 is CASSPRRGAFF. The CDR3 nucleotides read TGTGCCAGCTCTCCCCGACGGGGAGCTTTCTTT.